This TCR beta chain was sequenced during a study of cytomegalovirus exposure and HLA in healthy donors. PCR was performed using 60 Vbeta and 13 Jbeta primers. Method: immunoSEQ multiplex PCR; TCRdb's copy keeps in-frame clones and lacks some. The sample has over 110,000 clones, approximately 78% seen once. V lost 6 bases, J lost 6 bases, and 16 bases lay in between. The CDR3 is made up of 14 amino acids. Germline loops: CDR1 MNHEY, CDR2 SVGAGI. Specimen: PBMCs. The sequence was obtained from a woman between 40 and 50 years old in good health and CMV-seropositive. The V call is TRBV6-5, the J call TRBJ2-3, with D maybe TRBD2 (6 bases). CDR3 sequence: CASRRGPTGDTQYF. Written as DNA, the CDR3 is TGTGCCAGCAGGCGGGGCCCGACCGGGGATACGCAGTATTTT.